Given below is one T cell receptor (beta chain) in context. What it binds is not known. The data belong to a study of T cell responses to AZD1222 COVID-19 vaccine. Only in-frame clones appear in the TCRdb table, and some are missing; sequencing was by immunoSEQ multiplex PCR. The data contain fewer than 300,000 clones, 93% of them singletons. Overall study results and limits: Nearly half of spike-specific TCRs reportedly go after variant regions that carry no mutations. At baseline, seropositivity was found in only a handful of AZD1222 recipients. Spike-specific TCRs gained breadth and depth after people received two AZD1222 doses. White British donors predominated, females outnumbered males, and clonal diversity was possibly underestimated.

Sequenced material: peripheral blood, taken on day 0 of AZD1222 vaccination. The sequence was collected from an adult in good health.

The CDR3 bases are TGCGCCAGCAGCTACTCGCTGGGGAGCTCCTACGAGCAGTACTTC. It codes for CASSYSLGSSYEQYF. This sequence joins TRBV4-1 and TRBJ2-7; D might be TRBD2 (5 bases). The CDR3 loop spans 15 amino acids. Trimming took 5 bases from V and 0 from J, leaving 14 bases between them. Germline V gene lookup returns CDR1 MGHRA and CDR2 YSYEKL.